This T cell receptor (beta chain) is from a study of cytomegalovirus exposure and HLA in healthy donors. Donors were drawn from the approximately 120-subject validation cohort, separate from the roughly 670-subject first cohort. The germline CDR1 and CDR2 sequences are GTSNPN and SVGIG (reference sequence). The CDR3 contains 13 residues. Germline trimming cut 4 bases from V and 2 bases from J; bases unmatched to any gene: 4. Data came from immunoSEQ multiplex PCR; TCRdb stores just in-frame clones and leaves some out. The profile shows about 150,000 clones, 86% of them singletons. V gene TRBV30 combines with J gene TRBJ2-7; 8 bases map to TRBD2. The receptor was isolated from a man aged 18-30 years in good health and CMV-seropositive. The material sequenced was PBMCs. The chain's CDR3 is CAWNPGGTYEQYF. CDR3 nucleotides: TGTGCCTGGAACCCGGGGGGGACCTACGAGCAGTACTTC.